The 23 T cell receptor beta chains listed next were all sequenced from one sample in a study of shared clonotypes between healthy human individuals. Sequencing was performed with immunoSEQ multiplex PCR; in TCRdb, only in-frame clones are kept and a portion is missing. Among 2 million to 2.5 million clones, 85% to 95% were seen once, and the ten largest hold more than 0.35%. The sequenced sample consisted of naive CD4+ T cells from PBMCs. Subset denoted: CD45RA+ positively selected. The receptors come from a man between 18 and 29 years old in good health. Some clones in this sample may be carry-over from other donors' samples.

V gene TRBV7-3 combines with J gene TRBJ2-7, with TRBD2 matching over 9 bases. CDR1 and CDR2 from the germline V gene are SGHTA and FQGTGA. Trimming took 5 bases from V and 7 from J; bases not matched to a gene: 15. This CDR3 has 16 amino acids. CDR3 residues: CASSPNPGTSPSEQYF. CDR3 DNA sequence: TGTGCCAGCAGCCCCAACCCCGGGACTAGCCCATCAGAGCAGTACTTC.

The chain has TRBV28 and TRBJ2-7, with D maybe TRBD2 (6 bases). Trimming shortened V by 3 bases and J by 3 bases, and 12 bases separated the two germline ends. There are 14 residues in the CDR3. Germline assignment: CDR1 MDHEN and CDR2 SYDVKM. Here the CDR3 DNA reads TGTGCCAGCAGTTTTCGGGGGTCCCTCTACGAGCAGTACTTC. Translated: CASSFRGSLYEQYF.

This clone appeared once. This chain links TRBV10-3 with TRBJ2-5, with D perhaps matching TRBD2 (6 bases). V was clipped by 0 bases and J by 9 bases, with 8 bases between them. This CDR3 has 12 amino acids. Germline V gene data show CDR1 as ENHRY and CDR2 as SYGVKD. The CDR3 DNA reads as TGTGCCATCAGTGAGTCTTCGGGGGCCCAGTACTTC. This codes for CAISESSGAQYF.

The genes are TRBV5-4 and TRBJ2-1; TRBD1 might be the D (6 bases). The CDR3 contains 15 residues. The germline V gene has CDR1 SGHNT and CDR2 YYREEE (reference sequence). Trimming stripped 4 bases from V and 7 bases from J, with 18 bases between. In DNA form, the CDR3 reads TGTGCCAGCAGCCCTACAGGGTCGTTGAGGAATGAGCAGTTCTTC. Residues: CASSPTGSLRNEQFF.

This chain links TRBV28 with TRBJ1-2; D is unclear. Trimming removed 4 bases from V and 5 bases from J, with 14 bases in between. The CDR3 runs to 14 residues. Per germline, CDR1 MDHEN and CDR2 SYDVKM. Here the CDR3 DNA reads TGTGCCAGCAGTTCTCACGGTGGAGGGTATGGCTACACCTTC. It is translated as CASSSHGGGYGYTF.

V and J are TRBV5-4 and TRBJ1-4; 10 nucleotides match TRBD1. CDR1 is SGHNT and CDR2 is YYREEE in the germline V gene (reference sequence). Trimming took 2 bases from V and 4 from J; bases not matched to a gene: 2. The CDR3 covers 15 residues. The CDR3 loop is CASSFRDRGNEKLFF. The CDR3 bases are TGTGCCAGCAGCTTTAGGGACAGGGGTAATGAAAAACTGTTTTTT.

The genes are TRBV7-9 and TRBJ2-1; perhaps TRBD2 as D (6 bases). V lost 1 base and J 6 bases, leaving 10 bases between the germline ends. The V gene's germline CDR1 is SEHNR and CDR2 FQNEAQ (reference sequence). CDR3 length equals 14 residues. The CDR3 here is CASSLGRRGNEQFF. DNA of the CDR3: TGTGCCAGCAGCTTAGGTCGGCGGGGCAATGAGCAGTTCTTC.

This clone was seen only once. The chain combines TRBV28 with TRBJ1-5; D gene uncertain. The CDR3 length is 14 residues. Germline CDR1 and CDR2: MDHEN and SYDVKM. V was trimmed by 2 bases and J by 5 bases, leaving 10 bases between them. The CDR3 region is CASSLRQVYQPQHF. The CDR3, as DNA: TGTGCCAGCAGTTTAAGGCAGGTGTATCAGCCCCAGCATTTT.

V usage is TRBV18 and J usage is TRBJ2-7, with D unclear. The germline gives CDR1 KGHSH, CDR2 LQKENI. The CDR3 consists of 14 residues. V was pared by 4 bases and J by 2 bases, with 12 bases between. The CDR3 DNA is TGTGCCAGCTCACAGCAGGAGTTAACCTACGAGCAGTACTTC. This sequence encodes CASSQQELTYEQYF.

J is TRBJ1-2 and V is TRBV15; D is unclear. This CDR3 comprises 15 residues. From germline, CDR1 is LNHNV and CDR2 YYDKDF (reference sequence). V was pared by 0 bases and J by 2 bases, with 10 bases between. CDR3: CATSRDYSLNYGYTF. Written as DNA, the CDR3 is TGTGCCACCAGCAGAGATTATAGCCTCAACTATGGCTACACCTTC. Combining the CDR3 with reference TRBV15 and TRBJ1-2 gives the whole variable domain DAMVIQNPRYQVTQFGKPVTLSCSQTLNHNVMYWYQQKSSQAPKLLFHYYDKDFNNEADTPDNFQSRRPNTSFCFLDIRSPGLGDTAMYLCATSRDYSLNYGYTFGSGTRLTVV.

The CDR3 is CSVGTVGGYTF. Here the CDR3 DNA reads TGCAGCGTGGGGACTGTGGGTGGCTACACCTTC. The V call is TRBV29-1, the J call TRBJ1-2; maybe TRBD1 (5 bases). CDR1 and CDR2 from the germline V gene are SQVTM and ANQGSEA. The V end was cut by 6 bases, the J end by 7 bases, with 12 bases between. The CDR3 spans 11 residues.

This rearrangement joins TRBV2 to TRBJ1-4; maybe TRBD1 (6 bases). Deletions cut 6 bases from V and 6 bases from J, with 17 bases between. Germline V gives CDR1 SNHLY, CDR2 FYNNEI. This CDR3 spans 15 amino acids. The DNA for the CDR3 is TGTGCCAGCAGCCCCAGGGGAGCATTATATGAAAAACTGTTTTTT. Protein sequence: CASSPRGALYEKLFF. Drawing the rest from reference TRBV2 and TRBJ1-4, the complete variable domain is EPEVTQTPSHQVTQMGQEVILRCVPISNHLYFYWYRQILGQKVEFLVSFYNNEISEKSEIFDDQFSVERPDGSNFTLKIRSTKLEDSAMYFCASSPRGALYEKLFFGSGTQLSVL.

Here the CDR3 DNA reads TGTGCCAGCAGTCCTTCTCAGGGGAAACAGGTCGCAGATACGCAGTATTTT. It encodes CASSPSQGKQVADTQYF. V usage is TRBV28 and J usage is TRBJ2-3; TRBD1 is a possible D gene (6 bases). Germline V gives CDR1 MDHEN, CDR2 SYDVKM. The germline V and J ends were trimmed by 5 bases and 4 bases, with 22 bases remaining between them. This CDR3 spans 17 amino acids.

Comments on this clone: Other DNA variants within this sample encode the same CDR3. This chain connects TRBV5-1 to TRBJ2-3; D unresolved. Germline V lookup: CDR1 SGHRS, CDR2 YFSETQ. The CDR3 is 13 residues long. The V end lost 4 bases, the J end lost 0 bases, and 6 bases lay between the germline ends. The CDR3 loop is CASSRDSTDTQYF. CDR3 nucleotide sequence: TGCGCCAGCAGCCGCGATAGCACAGATACGCAGTATTTT.

V gene TRBV5-1 combines with J gene TRBJ1-1; D not resolved. The CDR3 length is 13 residues. Looked up from germline, CDR1 is SGHRS and CDR2 is YFSETQ. The V end was cut by 0 bases, the J end by 6 bases, with 9 bases between. The CDR3 spells CASSLVGFPEAFF. Written as DNA, the CDR3 is TGCGCCAGCAGCTTGGTAGGGTTCCCTGAAGCTTTCTTT.

This clone was observed once. This CDR3 reads CATSRDWQVAKNIQYF. Written as DNA, the CDR3 is TGTGCCACCAGCAGAGATTGGCAGGTAGCCAAAAACATTCAGTACTTC. This chain uses TRBV15 with TRBJ2-4; D is uncertain. The germline V and J ends were trimmed by 0 bases and 0 bases, with 9 bases remaining between them. Germline V gives CDR1 LNHNV, CDR2 YYDKDF (reference sequence). The CDR3 is 16 amino acids. Supplemented by reference TRBV15 and TRBJ2-4, the full variable domain reads DAMVIQNPRYQVTQFGKPVTLSCSQTLNHNVMYWYQQKSSQAPKLLFHYYDKDFNNEADTPDNFQSRRPNTSFCFLDIRSPGLGDTAMYLCATSRDWQVAKNIQYFGAGTRLSVL.

The rearrangement links TRBV29-1 to TRBJ2-1; TRBD1 matches at 8 bases. The CDR3 length is 15 residues. The V gene end was trimmed by 2 bases and the J gene end by 0 bases; junction bases not matched to a gene: 3. Germline V gene lookup returns CDR1 SQVTM and CDR2 ANQGSEA. The CDR3 loop is CSVEQGAFSYNEQFF. Written as DNA, the CDR3 is TGCAGCGTTGAACAGGGGGCATTCTCCTACAATGAGCAGTTCTTC.

The gene calls are TRBV28 and TRBJ2-7; unclear D gene. Between the trimmed V and J ends, which lost 4 bases and 5 bases, there was a span of 12 bases. The CDR3 runs to 13 residues. Germline lookup yields CDR1 MDHEN and CDR2 SYDVKM. CDR3 bases: TGTGCCAGCAGTTATCAACACCTCAACGAGCAGTACTTC. This codes for CASSYQHLNEQYF.

The DNA for the CDR3 is TGTGCCAGCAGCTTCAGACTAGCGAAGAATGAGCAGTTCTTC. The encoded protein is CASSFRLAKNEQFF. The genes are TRBV7-6 and TRBJ2-1; 8 nucleotides align to TRBD2. Germline assignment: CDR1 SGHVS and CDR2 FNYEAQ. V lost 3 bases, J lost 7 bases, and 5 bases stayed unmatched. CDR3 length: 14 amino acids.

The rearrangement joins TRBV7-9 to TRBJ1-5, with 9 bases aligning to TRBD1. V shed 5 bases and J 1 base; nucleotides not matched to a gene: 6. Germline CDR1 reads SEHNR; CDR2 reads FQNEAQ (reference sequence). This CDR3 contains 16 residues. The CDR3 DNA reads as TGTGCCAGCAGCGCTCACGGACAGGGGAGCAATCAGCCCCAGCATTTT. Protein: CASSAHGQGSNQPQHF. The full variable domain, its missing parts supplied by reference TRBV7-9 and TRBJ1-5, is DTGVSQNPRHKITKRGQNVTFRCDPISEHNRLYWYRQTLGQGPEFLTYFQNEAQLEKSRLLSDRFSAERPKGSFSTLEIQRTEQGDSAMYLCASSAHGQGSNQPQHFGDGTRLSIL.

The rearrangement uses TRBV7-8 and TRBJ1-1, with TRBD1 identical over 12 bases. The CDR3 is 15 amino acids. V shed 1 base and J 3 bases; nucleotides not matched to a gene: 0. Per germline, CDR1 SGHVS and CDR2 FQNEAQ. The CDR3 nucleotides read TGTGCCAGCAGCTTAGGGGACAGGGGGCACACTGAAGCTTTCTTT. The encoded protein is CASSLGDRGHTEAFF.

The rearrangement links TRBV28 to TRBJ2-2; TRBD2 agrees at 10 bases. Germline trimming cut 7 bases from V and 1 base from J; bases unmatched to any gene: 9. The CDR3 runs to 17 residues. Germline V gene lookup returns CDR1 MDHEN and CDR2 SYDVKM. CDR3 in amino acids: CASKGAGGPGNTGELFF. The CDR3 DNA sequence: TGTGCCAGCAAGGGAGCGGGAGGGCCGGGGAACACCGGGGAGCTGTTTTTT.

The chain joins TRBV5-1 to TRBJ2-3; D is perhaps TRBD1 (6 bases). The CDR3 consists of 17 residues. Looked up from germline, CDR1 is SGHRS and CDR2 is YFSETQ. V was cut by 4 bases and J by 6 bases, with 24 bases left in between. The CDR3 region is CASSPGTLEASRDTQYF. For the CDR3, the DNA is TGCGCCAGCAGCCCTGGGACATTGGAGGCGTCCAGGGATACGCAGTATTTT.